The 16 T cell receptor beta chains below were found in one sample sequenced in a study of PD-1 blockade in classical Hodgkin lymphoma. Assay: immunoSEQ multiplex PCR; the TCRdb copy retains only in-frame clones and omits some. Found here are under 30,000 clones, more than 65% of them singletons; the top ten hold 4%. No patient escaped relapse after autologous stem cell transplantation, and brentuximab vedotin exposure varied. The sample consisted of peripheral blood mononuclear cells (PBMCs), taken before the second cycle of nivolumab. These receptors were obtained from a human donor with classical Hodgkin lymphoma.

CDR3 DNA: TGTGCCAGCTCACCAAACGGGGCGGTAGATACGCAGTATTTT. Translation gives CASSPNGAVDTQYF. The rearrangement uses TRBV18 and TRBJ2-3, with D perhaps TRBD1 or TRBD2 (5 bases each). CDR1 is KGHSH and CDR2 is LQKENI in the germline V gene. The CDR3 sequence is 14 residues long. The ends were cut back, 2 bases at V and 5 bases at J, with 11 bases in the middle.

This chain links TRBV5-1 with TRBJ1-3; 8 bases are a match to TRBD1. The germline CDR1 and CDR2 sequences are SGHRS and YFSETQ. The CDR3 consists of 15 residues. The J segment lost 2 bases and the V segment lost 0 bases, leaving 1 base of the junction unmatched. The CDR3 DNA sequence: TGCGCCAGCAGCTTGGGACAGGGGCCTGGAAACACCATATATTTT. Encoded protein: CASSLGQGPGNTIYF.

The rearrangement joins TRBV5-1 to TRBJ2-6; D is unclear. V lost 4 bases and J 0 bases, leaving 11 bases between the germline ends. From germline, CDR1 is SGHRS and CDR2 YFSETQ. The CDR3 consists of 16 residues. The CDR3, as DNA: TGCGCCAGCAGCCTACCCGAACCCTCTGGGGCCAACGTCCTGACTTTC. Its translation: CASSLPEPSGANVLTF.

V and J are TRBV7-9 and TRBJ1-1; unclear D gene. The CDR3 is made up of 14 amino acids. V lost 3 bases and J 1 base, leaving 9 bases between the germline ends. The germline gives CDR1 SEHNR, CDR2 FQNEAQ (reference sequence). Here the CDR3 reads CASSFQDGNTEAFF. The CDR3 DNA is TGTGCCAGCAGCTTCCAAGACGGGAACACTGAAGCTTTCTTT. The whole variable domain, remainder taken from reference TRBV7-9 and TRBJ1-1, is DTGVSQNPRHKITKRGQNVTFRCDPISEHNRLYWYRQTLGQGPEFLTYFQNEAQLEKSRLLSDRFSAERPKGSFSTLEIQRTEQGDSAMYLCASSFQDGNTEAFFGQGTRLTVV.

The rearrangement uses TRBV28 and TRBJ2-5; 9 positions match TRBD1. V shed 8 bases, J shed 5 bases, and the junction held 9 bases outside the gene matches. CDR1 is MDHEN and CDR2 is SYDVKM in the germline V gene. The CDR3 is 14 residues long. CDR3 bases: TGTGCCAGCGGGGGAACAGGGGGCCGGGAGACCCAGTACTTC. It specifies CASGGTGGRETQYF. The complete variable domain, with remaining parts taken from reference TRBV28 and TRBJ2-5, reads DVKVTQSSRYLVKRTGEKVFLECVQDMDHENMFWYRQDPGLGLRLIYFSYDVKMKEKGDIPEGYSVSREKKERFSLILESASTNQTSMYLCASGGTGGRETQYFGPGTRLLVL.

This clone is judged medium-sized. This sequence joins TRBV27 and TRBJ1-2, with TRBD1 as a possible D gene (6 bases). The CDR3 runs to 14 residues. Germline-derived CDR1 and CDR2 are MNHEY and SMNVEV (reference sequence). With 0 bases removed from V and 7 bases from J, the gap between germline ends came to 12 bases. This chain's CDR3 is CASSLSGTIGGYTF. The CDR3 DNA sequence: TGTGCCAGCAGTTTATCCGGGACAATTGGTGGCTACACCTTC.

This clone was counted a few times. The CDR3 is CSVEDLGTANEKLFF. Here the CDR3 DNA reads TGCAGCGTTGAAGATCTTGGGACAGCAAATGAAAAACTGTTTTTT. The V call is TRBV29-1, the J call TRBJ1-4, with 7 nucleotides matching TRBD1. The germline V gene has CDR1 SQVTM and CDR2 ANQGSEA. The ends lost 0 bases at V and 5 bases at J; junction bases unmatched: 6. The CDR3 runs to 15 residues.

The chain couples TRBV6-5 to TRBJ2-1, with 11 bases identical to TRBD2. The CDR3 is 15 residues long. Germline V gene sequence: CDR1 MNHEY, CDR2 SVGAGI. The trim removed 4 bases at V and 6 bases at J, leaving 5 bases unmatched. The CDR3 sequence: CASSLRLAGFNEQFF. CDR3 nucleotide sequence: TGTGCCAGCAGTTTGAGACTAGCGGGATTCAATGAGCAGTTCTTC.

This clone was observed a handful of times. The J gene is TRBJ1-2, the V gene TRBV19; tentative D call: TRBD1 (6 bases). The V and J ends lost 7 bases and 1 base respectively, with 16 bases between them. CDR3 length: 15 residues. Germline V lookup: CDR1 LNHDA, CDR2 SQIVND (reference sequence). In nucleotides, the CDR3 is TGTGCCAGTACAAGGGCAGGGGACCTTAACTATGGCTACACCTTC. Its protein is CASTRAGDLNYGYTF.

The rearrangement links TRBV28 to TRBJ2-1; 7 bases are shared with TRBD2. Germline assignment: CDR1 MDHEN and CDR2 SYDVKM. The CDR3 contains 14 residues. J gave up 10 bases and V 6 bases, and 12 bases lay outside the gene matches. The DNA for the CDR3 is TGTGCCAGCAGGCGAAGGGGCGGGGGAGGAGAGCAGTTCTTC. As protein: CASRRRGGGGEQFF.

In its sample, this clone was seen once. The chain uses TRBV7-9 and TRBJ2-7; tentatively, D is TRBD2 (5 bases). The V end lost 0 bases, the J end lost 4 bases, and 7 bases lay between the germline ends. Looked up from germline, CDR1 is SEHNR and CDR2 is FQNEAQ (reference sequence). This CDR3 spans 13 amino acids. The CDR3 DNA sequence: TGTGCCAGCAGCTTAGCGGGGAGTTACGAGCAGTACTTC. Encoded protein: CASSLAGSYEQYF.

This chain uses TRBV27 with TRBJ2-3; D may be TRBD2 (5 bases). Germline V gives CDR1 MNHEY, CDR2 SMNVEV (reference sequence). Trimming took off 5 bases at V and 7 bases at J, with 13 bases between the two ends. The CDR3 consists of 13 residues. The CDR3 sequence is CASSPSRGNTQYF. CDR3 DNA: TGTGCCAGCAGTCCCTCGCGAGGGAATACGCAGTATTTT.

V and J are TRBV7-9 and TRBJ1-3; a weak D match, TRBD1 (5 bases). The germline V and J ends were trimmed by 1 base and 0 bases, with 10 bases remaining between them. There are 16 residues in the CDR3. Germline CDR1 is SEHNR and CDR2 is FQNEAQ (reference sequence). The CDR3 is CASSLVGTSSGNTIYF. The DNA of the CDR3 is TGTGCCAGCAGCTTAGTTGGGACCAGCTCTGGAAACACCATATATTTT.

The V and J genes are TRBV7-6 and TRBJ2-1; D unresolved. Germline assignment: CDR1 SGHVS and CDR2 FNYEAQ. CDR3 length: 13 amino acids. Between the trimmed V and J ends, which lost 2 bases and 6 bases, there was a span of 8 bases. Written as DNA, the CDR3 is TGTGCCAGCAGCTTATATGCAGGCAATGAGCAGTTCTTC. Residues: CASSLYAGNEQFF.

The chain joins TRBV28 to TRBJ1-4; tentatively, D is TRBD1 (5 bases). The germline gives CDR1 MDHEN, CDR2 SYDVKM. This CDR3 has 13 residues. Trimming pared 7 bases from V and 4 bases from J, leaving 10 bases between. As DNA, the CDR3 is TGTGCCAGCATCCCGCAGGGTAATGAAAAACTGTTTTTT. Encoded protein: CASIPQGNEKLFF.

The CDR3 spells CASKEASGRSSYNEQFF. The CDR3 DNA follows: TGCGCCAGCAAGGAGGCTAGCGGGAGGAGCTCCTACAATGAGCAGTTCTTC. The V and J genes are TRBV4-3 and TRBJ2-1; TRBD2 agrees at 11 bases. The V gene end was trimmed by 7 bases and the J gene end by 0 bases; junction bases not matched to a gene: 8. The CDR3 loop spans 17 amino acids. CDR1 is LGHNA, CDR2 YSLEER, per germline.